This is a list of T cell receptor beta chains from one sample in a study of OX40 agonist ivuxolimab in advanced cancers. TCRdb keeps only in-frame clones here, not all; method: immunoSEQ multiplex PCR. Found here are 35,000 to 50,000 clones, over 75% of them singletons; the top ten hold 20% to 25%. The source material was CD4+ or CD8+ T cells sorted from blood, sampled in a trial of the OX40 agonist ivuxolimab. The source of these receptors is an adult with an advanced solid tumor such as melanoma, head and neck, liver or kidney cancer. CDR3s include the opening cysteine and the closing phenylalanine or tryptophan. Each record gives: V gene, CDR3 length, J gene, CDR3 protein.

>TRBV29-1|11|TRBJ1-2
CSVGGVRGYTF
>TRBV29-1|14|TRBJ1-2
CSLTRTSGTYGYTF
>TRBV7-9|14|TRBJ1-6
CASSPQEYNSPLHF
>TRBV27|14|TRBJ2-7
CASRPLMQGYEQYF
>TRBV12-5|18|TRBJ1-5
CASEARGQGNVGNQPQHF
>TRBV28|14|TRBJ1-1
CASSPGAGDTEAFF
>TRBV7-9|17|TRBJ2-1
CASSKESGGALDNEQFF
>TRBV13|13|TRBJ1-1
CASRLRQGDEAFF
>TRBV9|15|TRBJ2-2
CASSAVGTQDRELFF
>TRBV9|15|TRBJ2-1
CASSSDGGSYNEQFF
>TRBV5-1|19|TRBJ2-1
CASSALGGGSRISYNEQFF
>TRBV6-1|16|TRBJ1-3
CASSGAWGQGANTIYF
>TRBV9|15|TRBJ2-5
CASSVGGTSRETQYF
>TRBV27|13|TRBJ2-1
CASSLDGGNEQFF
>TRBV29-1|10|TRBJ2-7
CSAGHHEQYF
>TRBV9|15|TRBJ1-2
CASSVVRDRSYGYTF
>TRBV6-5|11|TRBJ1-1
CASSQGLEAFF
>TRBV18|15|TRBJ1-1
CASSPGAMGFTEAFF
>TRBV11-1|17|TRBJ1-6
CASSSGQGAFYNSPLHF
>TRBV7-2|14|TRBJ2-7
CASSPDGARDEQYF
>TRBV15|14|TRBJ1-6
CATSRDRSLTPLHF
>TRBV28|14|TRBJ2-7
CASSGLAGIYEQYF
>TRBV9|13|TRBJ2-5
CASSGGYQETQYF
>TRBV27|12|TRBJ1-1
CASSTGGTEAFF
>TRBV27|15|TRBJ1-1
CASSYAGTRNTEAFF
>TRBV10-3|14|TRBJ2-7
CAISRDGGFGEQYF
>TRBV21-1|18|TRBJ1-5
CASSNGPQGCGLNQPQHF
>TRBV5-1|16|TRBJ2-2
CASSAGSGTHTGELFF
>TRBV7-9|14|TRBJ2-1
CASSSPDPRRGQFF
>TRBV18|13|TRBJ1-3
CASSPGAGNTIYF
>TRBV13|16|TRBJ2-1
CASSTPRDTPYNEQFF
>TRBV6-4|16|TRBJ2-2
CASSDSWTSLTGELFF
>TRBV7-6|18|TRBJ2-1
CASSLRLAGVGSYNEQFF
>TRBV9|14|TRBJ1-1
CASSEHPTGTEAFF
>TRBV21-1|18|TRBJ2-1
CASSKETRMAVYVNEQFF
>TRBV7-2|14|TRBJ1-1
CASSLRWVNTEAFF
>TRBV6-4|13|TRBJ2-2
CASRQGEAGELFF
>TRBV7-9|13|TRBJ1-2
CASSLGPNYGYTF
>TRBV28|15|TRBJ2-7
CASSLESSGRYEQYF
>TRBV7-2|14|TRBJ1-4
CASSSRDRGGKLFF